This T cell receptor (beta chain) was retrieved from a study of blood T cell repertoires in COVID-19. Assay used: immunoSEQ multiplex PCR; TCRdb lists only in-frame clones, some missing. In the table there are fewer than 350,000 clones, around 90% of which are singletons. Cohort allocation depended upon clinical history that participants reported. Germline CDR1 reads SGHDN; CDR2 reads FVKESK. V trimming: 0 bases; J trimming: 8 bases; junction bases outside the gene matches: 3. The CDR3 spans 13 residues. This receptor was obtained from a woman aged 18-29 years with acute COVID-19. The sequenced sample consisted of PBMCs or T cells enriched from blood (not recorded which). The V and J genes are TRBV14 and TRBJ1-2, with 7 bases lining up with TRBD1. The CDR3 protein is CASSQERQGGYTF. CDR3 DNA: TGTGCCAGCAGCCAAGAGCGACAGGGAGGCTACACCTTC.